This T cell receptor (beta chain) was retrieved from a study of cytomegalovirus exposure and HLA in healthy donors. Findings and caveats of the study: Most CMV-associated TCR beta chains appeared HLA-restricted in a later analysis.

In regard to this clone: Antigen: not known.

V gave up 6 bases and J gave up 0 bases, with 15 bases separating them. The length of the CDR3 is 16 residues. Germline CDR1 ENHRY, CDR2 SYGVKD. The PCR contained 60 Vbeta and 13 Jbeta primers. The method was immunoSEQ multiplex PCR; TCRdb's version includes in-frame clones alone and lacks a portion of them. The sample gives hundreds of thousands of clones, 65% to 80% of which show up once; about 14% is in the top ten. The sequencing sample was made of PBMCs. This chain joins TRBV10-3 and TRBJ2-1; TRBD1 is a possible D gene (5 bases). The receptor's source is a man aged 35 to 55 in good health and CMV-seronegative. CDR3 coding DNA: TGTGCCATCAGCCCCCAGGGCGTGAGCTCCTACAATGAGCAGTTCTTC. Its protein is CAISPQGVSSYNEQFF.